The text below deals with one T cell receptor (beta chain). The sample is drawn from a study of shared clonotypes between healthy human individuals. On the study more broadly: Each donor had three CD4 naive, three CD4 memory, two CD8 naive and one CD8 memory plate.

Genomic DNA per cell subset filled all wells of several immunoSEQ plates. Here immunoSEQ multiplex PCR was the method, and the copy in TCRdb shows in-frame clones only, minus some. The repertoire holds about 1.5 million clones, with approximately 96% as singletons. Investigators divided CD4+ cells into CD45RA+ naive and CD45RA-negative memory subsets. The origin of this receptor is a man aged 25-40 years in good health. Sequences were obtained from naive CD4+ T cells sorted from blood. Subset: CD45RA+ positively selected.

The CDR3 DNA sequence: TGTGCCAGCTCACTCCGGGACATCAGCTCCTACGAGCAGTACTTC. This encodes CASSLRDISSYEQYF. The chain combines TRBV18 with TRBJ2-7, with a possible D match to TRBD1 (6 bases). The germline V and J ends were trimmed by 4 bases and 0 bases, with 13 bases remaining between them. The CDR3 consists of 15 residues. Per germline, CDR1 KGHSH and CDR2 LQKENI.